This entry lists 17 T cell receptor beta chains sequenced from one sample in a study of T cell responses to AZD1222 COVID-19 vaccine. TCRdb's copy holds only in-frame clones and misses some; the assay was immunoSEQ multiplex PCR. The table has under 200,000 clones, about 91% seen once. The specimen was peripheral blood, collected 28 days after the second AZD1222 dose. These TCRs come from an adult who received the AZD1222 COVID-19 vaccine.

CDR3: CASSLMGAGGNTIYF. The CDR3 DNA is TGTGCCAGCAGCTTGATGGGAGCTGGAGGAAACACCATATATTTT. V usage is TRBV5-8 and J usage is TRBJ1-3; D gene ambiguous. Trimming took 1 base from V and 4 from J, leaving 12 bases between them. In germline, CDR1 is SGHTS, CDR2 YDEGEE. The CDR3 contains 15 residues.

The gene calls are TRBV30 and TRBJ1-4; no reliable D call. This CDR3 contains 14 residues. The V and J ends lost 2 bases and 7 bases respectively, with 14 bases between them. Germline lookup yields CDR1 GTSNPN and CDR2 SVGIG (reference sequence). Written as DNA, the CDR3 is TGTGCCTGGAGTCCGGCGCCGCCTCTTGAAAAACTGTTTTTT. Protein product: CAWSPAPPLEKLFF.

The chain is built from TRBV19 and TRBJ2-1, with D uncertain. Germline V lookup: CDR1 LNHDA, CDR2 SQIVND (reference sequence). Trimming took 9 bases from V and 4 from J, leaving 13 bases between them. The CDR3 loop spans 13 amino acids. The CDR3 DNA reads as TGTGCCAGCGGCGGCCACCTTTACAATGAGCAGTTCTTC. Amino acid sequence: CASGGHLYNEQFF.

Here the CDR3 DNA reads TGTGCCAGCAGCCCCGGACCAAACCCCATCTACGAGCAGTACTTC. This codes for CASSPGPNPIYEQYF. This chain connects TRBV11-2 to TRBJ2-7; D is ambiguous. The CDR3 consists of 15 residues. Germline loops: CDR1 SGHAT, CDR2 FQNNGV. The ends were cut back, 5 bases at V and 3 bases at J, with 17 bases in the middle.

The rearrangement links TRBV6-5 to TRBJ1-3; D uncertain. CDR1 MNHEY and CDR2 SVGAGI come from the germline V gene. Trimming shortened V by 8 bases and J by 0 bases, and 8 bases separated the two germline ends. The CDR3 is made up of 13 amino acids. The DNA of the CDR3 is TGTGCCAGCTTAGGGAGCTCTGGAAACACCATATATTTT. Translating gives CASLGSSGNTIYF.

The rearrangement links TRBV9 to TRBJ2-1, with 9 bases that match TRBD2. CDR1 and CDR2 (germline): SGDLS, YYNGEE. CDR3 length equals 16 residues. V was clipped by 0 bases and J by 4 bases; unmatched bases: 5. CDR3: CASSVVASGTYNEQFF. The CDR3 coding sequence is TGTGCCAGCAGCGTAGTGGCTAGCGGGACTTACAATGAGCAGTTCTTC. Full variable domain (remainder filled in from reference TRBV9 and TRBJ2-1): DSGVTQTPKHLITATGQRVTLRCSPRSGDLSVYWYQQSLDQGLQFLIQYYNGEERAKGNILERFSAQQFPDLHSELNLSSLELGDSALYFCASSVVASGTYNEQFFGPGTRLTVL.

Comments on this clone: The final CDR3 position lacks the conserved phenylalanine or tryptophan, pointing to a likely read error. It is unclear where the CDR3 begins or ends on the DNA, so no DNA is shown, and the CDR3 is as TCRdb lists it. This sequence joins TRBV5-3 and TRBJ1-5. TRBV5-3 is an open reading frame, and its role is uncertain. Both ends counted, the CDR3 spans 11 residues. CDR3 region: CARSPRALEMI.

The V call is TRBV12-3 or TRBV12-4, the J call TRBJ2-1; no firm D call. The CDR3 length is 13 residues. Trimming stripped 7 bases from V and 1 base from J, with 8 bases between. CDR3 in amino acids: CASIESSYNEQFF. The CDR3 DNA reads as TGTGCCAGCATAGAGAGTTCCTACAATGAGCAGTTCTTC.

The table lists this clone with a few counts. This sequence joins TRBV5-4 and TRBJ1-1; D gene unclear. The germline gives CDR1 SGHNT, CDR2 YYREEE (reference sequence). V lost 3 bases and J lost 0, with 15 bases in between. The CDR3 contains 16 residues. In DNA form, the CDR3 reads TGTGCCAGCAGCTATTCAGACGGCTACATGAACACTGAAGCTTTCTTT. Its translation is CASSYSDGYMNTEAFF.

The chain uses TRBV6-1 and TRBJ1-1; possible D gene TRBD1, 5 bases. V lost 2 bases, J lost 3 bases, and 16 bases lay in between. The CDR3 is 16 amino acids. From germline, CDR1 is MNHNS and CDR2 SASEGT. The CDR3 spells CASSERGWPLDTEAFF. CDR3 nucleotides: TGTGCCAGCAGTGAAAGGGGCTGGCCGTTGGACACTGAAGCTTTCTTT.

The chain has TRBV29-1 and TRBJ1-4; the D is unclear. Trimming took 7 bases from V and 8 from J, leaving 20 bases between them. The germline V gene encodes CDR1 SQVTM and CDR2 ANQGSEA. CDR3 length: 14 residues. This chain's CDR3 is CSALNEGKREKLFF. CDR3 DNA sequence: TGCAGCGCCCTAAACGAGGGAAAACGCGAAAAACTGTTTTTT.

The chain couples TRBV7-8 to TRBJ2-1; TRBD1 matches at 9 bases. The germline CDR1 and CDR2 sequences are SGHVS and FQNEAQ. Trimming took 2 bases from V and 3 from J; bases not matched to a gene: 5. The CDR3 covers 16 residues. The CDR3 reads CASSLSGTGFYNEQFF. DNA of the CDR3: TGTGCCAGCAGCTTATCCGGGACAGGGTTCTACAATGAGCAGTTCTTC.

CDR3 loop: CASSPPNSFSGNTIYF. The CDR3 DNA reads TGTGCCAGCTCACCACCAAACAGCTTCTCTGGAAACACCATATATTTT. This chain uses TRBV18 with TRBJ1-3; D gene unclear. Trimming shortened V by 0 bases and J by 0 bases, and 9 bases separated the two germline ends. CDR1 is KGHSH, CDR2 LQKENI, per germline. This CDR3 region has 16 residues.

Concerning this clone: An end of the junction differs from the germline gene, which may be a read error. The rearrangement joins TRBV7-6 to TRBJ2-5; 11 positions match TRBD2. This CDR3 is built from 14 residues. The germline V gene has CDR1 SGHVS and CDR2 FNYEAQ. The CDR3 bases are TGTGCCAGCAGCCTAGCGGGGGGTATTGAGACCCAGTACTTC. This sequence encodes CASSLAGGIETQYF.

The gene calls are TRBV12-5 and TRBJ1-2, with 9 positions matching TRBD1. Germline assignment: CDR1 LGHNT and CDR2 FRNRAP. There are 13 residues in the CDR3. V lost 5 bases, J lost 8 bases, and 6 bases stayed unmatched. In DNA, the CDR3 is TGTGCTAGTGGTACGGGACAGGGACGAGGCTACACCTTC. Its protein is CASGTGQGRGYTF.

V is TRBV2 and J is TRBJ2-7, with TRBD2 matching over 15 bases. The trim removed 5 bases at V and 7 bases at J, leaving 6 bases unmatched. The germline V gene has CDR1 SNHLY and CDR2 FYNNEI. The CDR3 is 15 amino acids. DNA of the CDR3: TGTGCCAGCAGTTACGGACTAGCGGGGGGGAGAGAGCAGTACTTC. Translating it yields CASSYGLAGGREQYF.

The V call is TRBV2, the J call TRBJ1-2, with 9 bases identical to TRBD1. There are 14 residues in the CDR3. The V segment lost 1 base and the J segment 8 bases; nucleotides outside the gene matches: 5. Germline lookup yields CDR1 SNHLY and CDR2 FYNNEI. The CDR3 DNA sequence: TGTGCCAGCAGTGAAGTGGGACAGGGTTGGGGCTACACCTTC. This gives the protein CASSEVGQGWGYTF. Full variable domain (remainder filled in from reference TRBV2 and TRBJ1-2): EPEVTQTPSHQVTQMGQEVILRCVPISNHLYFYWYRQILGQKVEFLVSFYNNEISEKSEIFDDQFSVERPDGSNFTLKIRSTKLEDSAMYFCASSEVGQGWGYTFGSGTRLTVV.